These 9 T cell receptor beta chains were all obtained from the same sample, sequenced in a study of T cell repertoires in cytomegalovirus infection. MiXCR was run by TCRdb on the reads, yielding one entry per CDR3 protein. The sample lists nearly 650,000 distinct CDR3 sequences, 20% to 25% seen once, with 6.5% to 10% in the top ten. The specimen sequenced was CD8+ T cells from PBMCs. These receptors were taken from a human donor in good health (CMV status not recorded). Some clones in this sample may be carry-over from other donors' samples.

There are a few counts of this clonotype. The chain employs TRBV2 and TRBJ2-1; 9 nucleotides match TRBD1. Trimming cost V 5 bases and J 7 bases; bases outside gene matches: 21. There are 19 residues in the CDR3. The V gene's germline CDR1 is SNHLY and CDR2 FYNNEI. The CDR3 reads CASSIEVPGQGPGGNEQFF. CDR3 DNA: TGTGCCAGCAGTATCGAGGTCCCGGGACAGGGCCCCGGGGGGAATGAGCAGTTCTTC.

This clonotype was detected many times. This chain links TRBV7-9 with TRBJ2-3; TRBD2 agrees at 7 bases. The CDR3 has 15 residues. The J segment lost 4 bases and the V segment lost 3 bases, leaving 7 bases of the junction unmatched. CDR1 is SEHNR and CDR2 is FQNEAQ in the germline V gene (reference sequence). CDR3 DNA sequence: TGTGCCAGCAGCTTTCTCAGGGAGGGAGCAGATACGCAGTATTTT. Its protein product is CASSFLREGADTQYF.

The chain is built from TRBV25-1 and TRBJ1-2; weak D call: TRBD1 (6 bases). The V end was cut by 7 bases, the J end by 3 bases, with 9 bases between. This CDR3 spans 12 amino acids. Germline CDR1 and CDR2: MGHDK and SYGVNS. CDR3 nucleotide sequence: TGTGCCAGCAAAGGGGGTGACTATGGCTACACCTTC. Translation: CASKGGDYGYTF.

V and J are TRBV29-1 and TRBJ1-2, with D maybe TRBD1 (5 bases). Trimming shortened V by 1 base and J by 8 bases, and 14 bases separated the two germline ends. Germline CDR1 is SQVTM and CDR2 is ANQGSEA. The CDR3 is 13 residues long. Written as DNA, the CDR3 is TGCAGCGTTGAAGTAGGGGCTTTGGACGGCTACACCTTC. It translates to CSVEVGALDGYTF.

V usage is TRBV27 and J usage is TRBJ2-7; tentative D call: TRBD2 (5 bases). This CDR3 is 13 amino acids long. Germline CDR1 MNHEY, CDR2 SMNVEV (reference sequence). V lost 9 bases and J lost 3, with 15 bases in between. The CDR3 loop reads CASTNAGGYEQYF. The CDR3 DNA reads TGTGCCAGTACAAACGCGGGTGGCTACGAGCAGTACTTC.

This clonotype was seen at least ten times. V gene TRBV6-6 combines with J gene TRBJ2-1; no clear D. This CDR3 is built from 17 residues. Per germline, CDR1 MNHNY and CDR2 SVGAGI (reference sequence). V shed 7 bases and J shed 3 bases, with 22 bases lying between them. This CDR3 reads CASTDPGRIAGYNEQFF. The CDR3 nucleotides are TGTGCCAGCACCGACCCGGGCCGTATTGCTGGCTACAATGAGCAGTTCTTC.

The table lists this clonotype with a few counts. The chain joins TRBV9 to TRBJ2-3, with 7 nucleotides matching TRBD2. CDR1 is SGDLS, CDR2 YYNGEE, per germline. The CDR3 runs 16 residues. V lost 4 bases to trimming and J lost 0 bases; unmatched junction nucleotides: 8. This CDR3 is CASSSRTRTSTDTQYF. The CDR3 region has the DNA TGTGCCAGCAGCTCCAGGACTAGGACTAGCACAGATACGCAGTATTTT.

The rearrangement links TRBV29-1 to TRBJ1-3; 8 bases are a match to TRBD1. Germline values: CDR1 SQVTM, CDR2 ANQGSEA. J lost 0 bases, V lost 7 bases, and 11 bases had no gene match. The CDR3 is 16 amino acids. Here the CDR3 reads CSAMGTGDPSGNTIYF. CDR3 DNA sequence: TGCAGCGCCATGGGGACAGGCGACCCCTCTGGAAACACCATATATTTT. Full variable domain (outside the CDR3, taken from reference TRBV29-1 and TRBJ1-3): SAVISQKPSRDICQRGTSLTIQCQVDSQVTMMFWYRQQPGQSLTLIATANQGSEATYESGFVIDKFPISRPNLTFSTLTVSNMSPEDSSIYLCSAMGTGDPSGNTIYFGEGSWLTVV.

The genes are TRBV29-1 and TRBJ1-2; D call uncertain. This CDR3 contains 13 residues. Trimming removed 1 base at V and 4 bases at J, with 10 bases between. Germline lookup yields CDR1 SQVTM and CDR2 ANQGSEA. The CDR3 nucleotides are TGCAGCGTTGAAGCCGACGGGGTCTATGGCTACACCTTC. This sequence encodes CSVEADGVYGYTF.